The 19 T cell receptor beta chains given below trace back to one sample, sequenced in a study of T cell changes during pregnancy in multiple sclerosis. Repertoires were generated with immunoSEQ multiplex PCR, while TCRdb's copy carries only in-frame clones and drops some. The sample consists of about 120,000 clones, 90% to 95% of them appearing once. The sequencing here drew on peripheral blood, taken before pregnancy. The receptors were sampled from a female donor with multiple sclerosis, enrolled in a pregnancy study.

This chain links TRBV18 with TRBJ2-7, with a tentative D call TRBD2 (6 bases). Deletions cut 6 bases from V and 0 bases from J, with 15 bases between. Germline CDR1 reads KGHSH; CDR2 reads LQKENI. The CDR3 consists of 15 residues. The CDR3 DNA follows: TGTGCCAGCTCGCCGGGGGACCCGAGCTCCTACGAGCAGTACTTC. The encoded protein is CASSPGDPSSYEQYF.

The rearrangement joins TRBV11-2 to TRBJ2-1; D is perhaps TRBD1 (5 bases). The CDR3 runs 16 residues. CDR1 is SGHAT and CDR2 is FQNNGV in the germline V gene. V was clipped by 3 bases and J by 4 bases, with 16 bases between them. CDR3 bases: TGTGCCAGCAGCTTCCGCAGGGATTTCTTTTACAATGAGCAGTTCTTC. It translates to CASSFRRDFFYNEQFF. Using reference TRBV11-2 and TRBJ2-1 for the parts outside the CDR3, the full variable domain is EAGVAQSPRYKIIEKRQSVAFWCNPISGHATLYWYQQILGQGPKLLIQFQNNGVVDDSQLPKDRFSAERLKGVDSTLKIQPAKLEDSAVYLCASSFRRDFFYNEQFFGPGTRLTVL.

The chain recombines TRBV2 with TRBJ1-2; TRBD1 is a possible D gene (5 bases). The CDR3 spans 15 residues. CDR1 and CDR2 (germline): SNHLY, FYNNEI. Deletions cut 3 bases from V and 8 bases from J, with 19 bases between. The CDR3 sequence: CASSETLGRGGGYTF. CDR3 in DNA: TGTGCCAGCAGTGAGACCCTGGGGAGGGGAGGAGGCTACACCTTC.

The chain joins TRBV5-4 to TRBJ2-1; TRBD1 matches 7 bases. V gave up 4 bases and J gave up 10 bases; unmatched junction bases: 14. CDR3 length: 15 amino acids. Germline-derived CDR1 and CDR2 are SGHNT and YYREEE (reference sequence). The CDR3 bases are TGTGCCAGCAGCCACGCCGCGACAGGGAAAGGCGAGCAGTTCTTC. This translates into CASSHAATGKGEQFF.

This clone occurred a few times. The J gene is TRBJ2-7, the V gene TRBV19, with a weak D call TRBD2 (5 bases). V dropped 6 bases and J dropped 3 bases, with 9 bases sitting between them. CDR3 length: 12 amino acids. The germline CDR1 and CDR2 sequences are LNHDA and SQIVND (reference sequence). The CDR3 DNA follows: TGTGCCAGTAGCGCGGGTGGCTACGAGCAGTACTTC. It specifies CASSAGGYEQYF.

The chain carries TRBV4-2 and TRBJ2-1; 7 bases fit TRBD1. With V trimmed by 2 bases and J by 2 bases, 6 bases remained unmatched. The CDR3 contains 16 residues. Germline assignment: CDR1 LGHNA and CDR2 YNFKEQ. CDR3 sequence (DNA): TGTGCCAGCAGCCAACGACAGGGTCCGGCCTACAATGAGCAGTTCTTC. Translating it yields CASSQRQGPAYNEQFF.

The rearrangement uses TRBV30 and TRBJ2-1, with 7 bases fitting TRBD2. CDR1 is GTSNPN, CDR2 SVGIG, per germline (reference sequence). The junction had 6 bases not matched to a gene; V was cut back by 0 bases and J by 4 bases. CDR3 length equals 15 residues. CDR3: CAWSVGGGGYNEQFF. The CDR3 DNA reads as TGTGCCTGGAGTGTAGGCGGGGGTGGGTACAATGAGCAGTTCTTC.

The V and J genes are TRBV29-1 and TRBJ2-3, with 11 bases identical to TRBD2. The V and J ends lost 6 bases and 12 bases, in that order; junction bases with no gene match: 2. This CDR3 is built from 10 residues. Germline CDR1 SQVTM, CDR2 ANQGSEA. The CDR3 DNA reads TGCAGCGTCACTAGCGGGGGACAGTATTTT. Translated: CSVTSGGQYF.

V gene TRBV5-1 combines with J gene TRBJ2-7; D may be TRBD2 (5 bases). The CDR3 sequence is 14 residues long. In germline, CDR1 is SGHRS, CDR2 YFSETQ. The V end was cut by 2 bases, the J end by 5 bases, with 14 bases between. In nucleotides, the CDR3 is TGCGCCAGCAGCTTTCGAGGGTCGGAGGACGAGCAGTACTTC. Its translation: CASSFRGSEDEQYF.

The V gene is TRBV30, the J gene TRBJ2-7, with D perhaps TRBD1 (6 bases). The germline V and J ends were trimmed by 4 bases and 1 base, with 11 bases remaining between them. The CDR3 is made up of 13 amino acids. Germline V CDR1 and CDR2: GTSNPN, SVGIG (reference sequence). The CDR3, as DNA: TGTGCCTGGACGGGACACCAATCCTACGAGCAGTACTTC. It encodes CAWTGHQSYEQYF.

This rearrangement joins TRBV7-3 to TRBJ2-1; 7 bases agree with TRBD2. CDR1 SGHTA and CDR2 FQGTGA come from the germline V gene. J lost 0 bases, V lost 2 bases, and 4 bases had no gene match. The CDR3 is 16 residues long. DNA of the CDR3: TGTGCCAGCAGCTTAGACGGGAGGCCCTCCTACAATGAGCAGTTCTTC. It yields the protein CASSLDGRPSYNEQFF.

The rearrangement uses TRBV19 and TRBJ2-7, with 7 bases lining up with TRBD1. The V and J ends lost 4 bases and 5 bases, in that order; junction bases with no gene match: 8. The CDR3 is 14 residues long. Germline CDR1 is LNHDA and CDR2 is SQIVND (reference sequence). In DNA, the CDR3 is TGTGCCAGTAGTACCCGACAGGGACGGAACGAGCAGTACTTC. Translation: CASSTRQGRNEQYF.

This clone has a single count. The chain has TRBV30 and TRBJ2-3; D not resolved. Germline V CDR1 and CDR2: GTSNPN, SVGIG (reference sequence). V lost 3 bases and J lost 0, with 10 bases in between. The CDR3 contains 14 residues. The CDR3 region has the DNA TGTGCCTGGAGGGAACCCGGGAGCACAGATACGCAGTATTTT. Its translation: CAWREPGSTDTQYF. The entire variable domain, with the rest obtained from reference TRBV30 and TRBJ2-3, is as follows: SQTIHQWPATLVQPVGSPLSLECTVEGTSNPNLYWYRQAAGRGLQLLFYSVGIGQISSEVPQNLSASRPQDRQFILSSKKLLLSDSGFYLCAWREPGSTDTQYFGPGTRLTVL.

The chain combines TRBV2 with TRBJ1-6, with 7 bases fitting TRBD1. Trimming at V came to 6 bases and at J to 5 bases, leaving 7 bases not matched to a gene. CDR1 and CDR2 (germline): SNHLY, FYNNEI. The CDR3 is 15 residues long. The CDR3 region is CASRLDRDHNSPLHF. CDR3 nucleotides: TGTGCCAGCAGACTCGACAGGGACCATAATTCACCCCTCCACTTT. The complete variable domain, with remaining parts taken from reference TRBV2 and TRBJ1-6, reads EPEVTQTPSHQVTQMGQEVILRCVPISNHLYFYWYRQILGQKVEFLVSFYNNEISEKSEIFDDQFSVERPDGSNFTLKIRSTKLEDSAMYFCASRLDRDHNSPLHFGNGTRLTVT.

The chain uses TRBV9 and TRBJ2-1; the match to TRBD2 covers 8 bases. With 6 bases clipped from V and 5 bases from J, the junction kept 13 bases outside the gene matches. CDR3 length: 16 residues. From germline, CDR1 is SGDLS and CDR2 YYNGEE. CDR3 bases: TGTGCCAGCACTCCGGGGGGGGACTATGTTGACAATGAGCAGTTCTTC. Protein sequence: CASTPGGDYVDNEQFF. The variable domain in full, completed from reference TRBV9 and TRBJ2-1, reads DSGVTQTPKHLITATGQRVTLRCSPRSGDLSVYWYQQSLDQGLQFLIQYYNGEERAKGNILERFSAQQFPDLHSELNLSSLELGDSALYFCASTPGGDYVDNEQFFGPGTRLTVL.

As regards this clone: The sample has other DNA sequences that encode this CDR3 too. The chain recombines TRBV18 with TRBJ1-1, with D unresolved. V lost 6 bases and J lost 6, with 14 bases in between. Per the germline V gene, CDR1 is KGHSH and CDR2 is LQKENI. The CDR3 spans 13 residues. The CDR3 loop is CASSPHEGAEAFF. CDR3 nucleotide sequence: TGTGCCAGCTCTCCCCACGAGGGCGCTGAAGCTTTCTTT.

The chain has TRBV7-9 and TRBJ2-3; tentatively, D is TRBD2 (5 bases). Trimming removed 8 bases from V and 4 bases from J, with 16 bases in between. CDR3 length: 14 residues. Germline V gives CDR1 SEHNR, CDR2 FQNEAQ (reference sequence). CDR3 DNA: TGTGCCAGCTCCCGAGGAGGAGCCTCAGATACGCAGTATTTT. It codes for CASSRGGASDTQYF.

The chain carries TRBV5-1 and TRBJ2-2; the match to TRBD2 covers 12 bases. The CDR3 totals 19 residues. V lost 2 bases, J lost 4 bases, and 12 bases stayed unmatched. Per germline, CDR1 SGHRS and CDR2 YFSETQ. As DNA, the CDR3 is TGCGCCAGCAGCTTTCCTAGCGGGGGGGCTGGCCCACTCACCGGGGAGCTGTTTTTT. It codes for CASSFPSGGAGPLTGELFF.

This chain connects TRBV7-8 to TRBJ2-2, with 14 bases matching TRBD2. Germline V gene sequence: CDR1 SGHVS, CDR2 FQNEAQ. The V gene end was trimmed by 5 bases and the J gene end by 0 bases; junction bases not matched to a gene: 8. The CDR3 is made up of 19 amino acids. The CDR3, as DNA: TGTGCCAGCAGCAGGGGACTAGCGGGAGCCGGCGCGAACACCGGGGAGCTGTTTTTT. This codes for CASSRGLAGAGANTGELFF.